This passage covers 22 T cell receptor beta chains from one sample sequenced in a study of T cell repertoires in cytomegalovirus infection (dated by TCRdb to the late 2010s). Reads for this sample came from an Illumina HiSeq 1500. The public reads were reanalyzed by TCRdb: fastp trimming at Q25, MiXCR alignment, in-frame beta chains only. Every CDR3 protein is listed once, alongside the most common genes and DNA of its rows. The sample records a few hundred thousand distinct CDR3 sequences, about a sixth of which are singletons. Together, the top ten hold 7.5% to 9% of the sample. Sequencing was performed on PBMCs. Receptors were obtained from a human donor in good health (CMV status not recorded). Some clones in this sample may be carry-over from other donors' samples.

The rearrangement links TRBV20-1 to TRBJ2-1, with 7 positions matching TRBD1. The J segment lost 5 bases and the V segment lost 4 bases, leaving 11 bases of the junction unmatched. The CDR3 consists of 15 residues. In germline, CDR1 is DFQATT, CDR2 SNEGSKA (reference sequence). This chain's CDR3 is CSANIDRVAHNEQFF. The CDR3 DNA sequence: TGCAGTGCTAATATAGACAGGGTGGCACACAATGAGCAGTTCTTC.

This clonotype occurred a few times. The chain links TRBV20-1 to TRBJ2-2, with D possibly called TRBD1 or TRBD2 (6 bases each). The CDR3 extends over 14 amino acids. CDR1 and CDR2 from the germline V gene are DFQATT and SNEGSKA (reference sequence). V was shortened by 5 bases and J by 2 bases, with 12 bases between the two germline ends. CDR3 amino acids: CSAGGTLNTGELFF. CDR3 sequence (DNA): TGCAGTGCTGGCGGGACACTAAACACCGGGGAGCTGTTTTTT.

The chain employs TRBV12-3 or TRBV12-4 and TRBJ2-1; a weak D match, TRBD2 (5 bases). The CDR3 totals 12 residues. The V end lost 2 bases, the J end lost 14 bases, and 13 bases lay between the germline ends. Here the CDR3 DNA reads TGTGCCAGCAGTTTAAGGCTAGCTGGGAAGTTCTTC. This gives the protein CASSLRLAGKFF.

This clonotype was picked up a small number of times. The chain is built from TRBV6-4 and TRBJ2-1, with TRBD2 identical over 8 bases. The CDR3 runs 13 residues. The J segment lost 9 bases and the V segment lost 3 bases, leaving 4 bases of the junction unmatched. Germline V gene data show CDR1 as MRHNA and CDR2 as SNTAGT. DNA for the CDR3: TGTGCCAGCAGTGATAGGCGGGAGGCTGAGCAGTTCTTC. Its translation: CASSDRREAEQFF.

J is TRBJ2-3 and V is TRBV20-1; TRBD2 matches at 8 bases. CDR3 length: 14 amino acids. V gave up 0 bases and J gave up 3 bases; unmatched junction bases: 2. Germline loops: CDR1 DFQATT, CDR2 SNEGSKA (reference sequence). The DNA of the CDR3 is TGCAGTGCTAGAGAGGCTAGCGGGACAGATACGCAGTATTTT. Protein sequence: CSAREASGTDTQYF.

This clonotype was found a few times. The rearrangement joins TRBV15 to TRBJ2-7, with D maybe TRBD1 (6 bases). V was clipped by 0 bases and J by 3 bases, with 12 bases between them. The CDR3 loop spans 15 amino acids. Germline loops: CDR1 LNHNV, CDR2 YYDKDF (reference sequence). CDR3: CATSRDLGQVYEQYF. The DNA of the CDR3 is TGTGCCACCAGCAGAGACCTGGGACAAGTCTACGAGCAGTACTTC.

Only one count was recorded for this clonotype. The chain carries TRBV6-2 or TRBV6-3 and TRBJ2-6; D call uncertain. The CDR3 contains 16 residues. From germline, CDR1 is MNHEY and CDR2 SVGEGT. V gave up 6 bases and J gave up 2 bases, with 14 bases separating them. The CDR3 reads CASSPDGLPGANVLTF. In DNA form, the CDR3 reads TGTGCCAGCAGCCCGGACGGCCTCCCTGGGGCCAACGTCCTGACTTTC.

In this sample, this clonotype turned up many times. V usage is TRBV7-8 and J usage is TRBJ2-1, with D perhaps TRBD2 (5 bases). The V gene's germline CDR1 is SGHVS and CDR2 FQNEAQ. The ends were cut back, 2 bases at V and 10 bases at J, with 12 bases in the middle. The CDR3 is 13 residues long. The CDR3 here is CASSLSWGEEQFF. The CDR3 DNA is TGTGCCAGCAGCTTAAGTTGGGGAGAAGAGCAGTTCTTC.

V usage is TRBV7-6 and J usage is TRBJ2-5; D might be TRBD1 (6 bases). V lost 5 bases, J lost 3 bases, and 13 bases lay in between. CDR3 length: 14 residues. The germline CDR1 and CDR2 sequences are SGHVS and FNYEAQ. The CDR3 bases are TGTGCCAGCAGCAAGACAGGTTCGGAAGAGACCCAGTACTTC. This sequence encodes CASSKTGSEETQYF.

CDR3 DNA sequence: TGCAGCGTTGAACACACTGAAGCTTTCTTT. Protein sequence: CSVEHTEAFF. This sequence joins TRBV29-1 and TRBJ1-1; no clear D gene. Germline V gives CDR1 SQVTM, CDR2 ANQGSEA. The CDR3 is 10 amino acids. The ends were cut back, 2 bases at V and 3 bases at J, with 1 base in the middle.

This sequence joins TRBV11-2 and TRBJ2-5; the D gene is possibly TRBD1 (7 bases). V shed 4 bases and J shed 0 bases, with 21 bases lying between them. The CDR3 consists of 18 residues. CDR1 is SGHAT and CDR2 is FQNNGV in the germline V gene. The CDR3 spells CASSSIDRPGGNQETQYF. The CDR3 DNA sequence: TGTGCCAGCAGCTCAATAGACCGCCCAGGGGGGAACCAAGAGACCCAGTACTTC.

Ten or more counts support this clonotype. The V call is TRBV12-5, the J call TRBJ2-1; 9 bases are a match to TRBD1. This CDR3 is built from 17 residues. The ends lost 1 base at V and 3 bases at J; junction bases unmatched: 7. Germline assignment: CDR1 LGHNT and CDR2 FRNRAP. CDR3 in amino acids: CASGLGVRQGVYNEQFF. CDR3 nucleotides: TGTGCTAGTGGTTTGGGGGTCCGACAGGGGGTCTACAATGAGCAGTTCTTC.

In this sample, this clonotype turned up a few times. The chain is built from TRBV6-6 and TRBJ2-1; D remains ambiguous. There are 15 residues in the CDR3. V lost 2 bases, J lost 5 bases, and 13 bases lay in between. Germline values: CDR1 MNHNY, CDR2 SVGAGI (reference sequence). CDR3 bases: TGTGCCAGCAGTTACCCCGCACAGTTTAACAATGAGCAGTTCTTC. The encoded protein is CASSYPAQFNNEQFF.

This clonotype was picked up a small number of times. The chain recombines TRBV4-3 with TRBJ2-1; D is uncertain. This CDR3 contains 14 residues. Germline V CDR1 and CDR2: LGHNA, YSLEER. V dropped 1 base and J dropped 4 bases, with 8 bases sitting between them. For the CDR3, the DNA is TGCGCCAGCAGCCAAGTCGATGGTTACAATGAGCAGTTCTTC. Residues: CASSQVDGYNEQFF.

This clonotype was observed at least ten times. Written as DNA, the CDR3 is TGTGCCAGCAGCCGCAAAGGGGGAGATACGCAGTATTTT. It codes for CASSRKGGDTQYF. The chain employs TRBV12-3 or TRBV12-4 and TRBJ2-3, with D maybe TRBD1 (6 bases). This CDR3 has 13 amino acids. V shed 6 bases and J shed 5 bases, with 12 bases lying between them.

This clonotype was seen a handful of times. This CDR3 reads CASSYSRGQGGNYGYTF. The CDR3 DNA follows: TGTGCCAGCAGTTACTCGCGGGGACAGGGTGGTAACTATGGCTACACCTTC. V is TRBV6-5 and J is TRBJ1-2; 9 nucleotides line up with TRBD1. The CDR3 loop spans 17 amino acids. Looked up from germline, CDR1 is MNHEY and CDR2 is SVGAGI. V shed 0 bases, J shed 1 base, and the junction held 6 bases outside the gene matches.

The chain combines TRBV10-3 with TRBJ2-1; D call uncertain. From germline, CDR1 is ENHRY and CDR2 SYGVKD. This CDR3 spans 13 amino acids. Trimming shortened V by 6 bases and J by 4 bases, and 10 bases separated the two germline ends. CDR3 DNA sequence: TGTGCCATCAGAGACCCAAAATACAATGAGCAGTTCTTC. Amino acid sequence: CAIRDPKYNEQFF.

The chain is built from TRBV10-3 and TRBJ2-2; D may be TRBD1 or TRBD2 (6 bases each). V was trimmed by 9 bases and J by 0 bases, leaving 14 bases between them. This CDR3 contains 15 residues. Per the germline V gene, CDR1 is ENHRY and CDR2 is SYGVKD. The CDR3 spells CAMAPRGPNTGELFF. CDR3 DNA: TGTGCCATGGCACCTCGGGGGCCGAACACCGGGGAGCTGTTTTTT.

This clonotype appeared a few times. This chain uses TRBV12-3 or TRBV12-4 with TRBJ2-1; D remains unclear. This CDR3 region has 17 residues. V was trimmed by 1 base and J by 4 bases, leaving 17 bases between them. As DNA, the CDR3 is TGTGCCAGCAGTTTAGGGGGTTGGGTTCCCGAATACAATGAGCAGTTCTTC. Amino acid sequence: CASSLGGWVPEYNEQFF.

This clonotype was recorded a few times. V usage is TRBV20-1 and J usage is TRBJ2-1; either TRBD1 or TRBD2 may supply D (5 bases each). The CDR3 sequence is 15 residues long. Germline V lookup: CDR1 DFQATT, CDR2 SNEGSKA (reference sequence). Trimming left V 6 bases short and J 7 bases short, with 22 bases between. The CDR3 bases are TGCAGTGCGGAGTTACGAGGGGATAGGATTAATGAGCAGTTCTTC. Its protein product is CSAELRGDRINEQFF.

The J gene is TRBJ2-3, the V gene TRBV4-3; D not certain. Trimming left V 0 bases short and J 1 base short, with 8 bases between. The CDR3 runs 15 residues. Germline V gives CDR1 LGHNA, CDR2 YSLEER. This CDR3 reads CASSQDSPGTDTQYF. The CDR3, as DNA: TGCGCCAGCAGCCAAGATTCCCCCGGCACAGATACGCAGTATTTT.

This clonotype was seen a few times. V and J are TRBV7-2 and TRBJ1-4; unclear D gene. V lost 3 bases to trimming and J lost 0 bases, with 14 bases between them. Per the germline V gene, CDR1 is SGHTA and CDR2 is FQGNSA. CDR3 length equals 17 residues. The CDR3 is CASSFGWAAPTNEKLFF. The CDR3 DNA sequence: TGTGCCAGCAGCTTTGGATGGGCAGCCCCAACTAATGAAAAACTGTTTTTT.